Listed below are T cell receptor beta chains from one sample, sequenced in a study of yellow fever vaccine responses in identical twins. TCRdb called the RT-PCR reads again in MiXCR, with one record for every CDR3 protein. The data hold roughly 36,000 distinct CDR3 sequences, with about three fifths observed a single time. This specimen consisted of T cells from blood (PBMCs), unsorted or a sorted subset (not recorded which), obtained before or after yellow fever vaccination (not recorded which). Every receptor here comes from a woman in her late teens or twenties who received the yellow fever vaccine. Each CDR3 is given with its conserved first and last residue. Fields, in order: J gene, V gene, clone size, D gene, CDR3 DNA, CDR3 protein. A D gene is named only where the DNA matches it firmly. Rows may omit the clone size; those that give it use once, few, many or a size class.

TRBJ2-5 | TRBV18 | - | - | TGTGCCAGCTCACCTGAACAGGGTCTCCAAGAGACCCAGTACTTC | CASSPEQGLQETQYF
TRBJ2-3 | TRBV19 | - | - | TGTGCCAGTAGTGCGCAACAGGGGGGGTCGCAGTATTTT | CASSAQQGGSQYF
TRBJ2-7 | TRBV18 | - | - | TGTGCCAGCTCACCACCGGGACCGAACTACGAGCAGTACTTC | CASSPPGPNYEQYF
TRBJ2-3 | TRBV4-1 | - | - | TGCGCCAGCAGCCAAGGGTTGAATGGAGATACGCAGTATTTT | CASSQGLNGDTQYF
TRBJ2-1 | TRBV12-5 | - | - | TGTGCTAGTGGTTTTTTGGGGGACCACAATGAGCAGTTCTTC | CASGFLGDHNEQFF
TRBJ1-1 | TRBV18 | - | - | TGTGCCAGCTCACCAACCCTGGGGGACACTGAAGCTTTCTTT | CASSPTLGDTEAFF
TRBJ2-1 | TRBV5-1 | - | TRBD1 | TGCGCCAGCAGCCTGGGACAGGGTTCGTACAATGAGCAGTTCTTC | CASSLGQGSYNEQFF
TRBJ2-1 | TRBV29-1 | - | TRBD2 | TGCAGCGACCAAACTAGCGGGGTAGGCAATGAGCAGTTCTTC | CSDQTSGVGNEQFF
TRBJ1-5 | TRBV18 | - | - | TGTGCCAGCTCACCATCAGGGAGTAGCAATCAGCCCCAGCATTTT | CASSPSGSSNQPQHF
TRBJ1-2 | TRBV29-1 | few | - | TGCAGCGTTGATAGGGGAAACTATGGCTACACCTTC | CSVDRGNYGYTF
TRBJ2-1 | TRBV20-1 | - | - | TGCAGTGCTAGGAGTTATGCCTACAATGAGCAGTTCTTC | CSARSYAYNEQFF
TRBJ2-3 | TRBV7-6 | few | TRBD2 | TGTGCCAGCAGCTCCTGGACTAGCGGGAGTACAGATACGCAGTATTTT | CASSSWTSGSTDTQYF
TRBJ2-7 | TRBV4-3 | - | - | TGCGCCAGCAGCTTCCCGGGAGACCCTCCCTACGAGCAGTACTTC | CASSFPGDPPYEQYF
TRBJ2-7 | TRBV2 | - | - | TGTGCCAGCAGTGAAATGGGGACTGGAGGGAGCTCCTACGAGCAGTACTTC | CASSEMGTGGSSYEQYF
TRBJ1-1 | TRBV19 | - | - | TGTGCCAGTAGTACAGACAGATGGACTGAAGCTTTCTTT | CASSTDRWTEAFF
TRBJ1-3 | TRBV7-6 | - | - | TGTGCCAGCAGCCCCGGGACGGCCTCTGGAAACACCATATATTTT | CASSPGTASGNTIYF